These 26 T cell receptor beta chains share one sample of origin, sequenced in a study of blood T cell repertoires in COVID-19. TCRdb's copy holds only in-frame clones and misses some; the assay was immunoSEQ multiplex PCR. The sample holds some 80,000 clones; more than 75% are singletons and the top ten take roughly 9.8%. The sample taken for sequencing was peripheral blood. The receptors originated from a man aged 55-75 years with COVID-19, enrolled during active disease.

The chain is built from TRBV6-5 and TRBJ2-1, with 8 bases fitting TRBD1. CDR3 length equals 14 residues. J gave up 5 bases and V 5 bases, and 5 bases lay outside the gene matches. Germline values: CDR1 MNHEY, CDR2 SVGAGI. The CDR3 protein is CASSTRTGNNEQFF. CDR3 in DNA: TGTGCCAGCAGTACAAGGACAGGGAACAATGAGCAGTTCTTC.

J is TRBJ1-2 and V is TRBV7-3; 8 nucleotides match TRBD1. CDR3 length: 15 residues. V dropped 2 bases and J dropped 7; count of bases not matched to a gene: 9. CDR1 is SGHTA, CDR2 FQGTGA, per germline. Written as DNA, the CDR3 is TGTGCCAGCAGCTTAGACGACAGGGGAATTGGTGGCTACACCTTC. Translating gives CASSLDDRGIGGYTF.

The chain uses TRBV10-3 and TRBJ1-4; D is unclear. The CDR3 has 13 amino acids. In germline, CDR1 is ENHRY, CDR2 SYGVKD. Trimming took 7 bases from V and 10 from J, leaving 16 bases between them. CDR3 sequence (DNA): TGTGCCATCACCGGGATGCTGGAGGGAAAACTGTTTTTT. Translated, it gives CAITGMLEGKLFF.

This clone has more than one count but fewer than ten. CDR3: CASSLSTAFNEKLFF. The CDR3, as DNA: TGCGCCAGCAGCTTGTCGACAGCCTTTAATGAAAAACTGTTTTTT. The chain carries TRBV5-1 and TRBJ1-4, with D perhaps TRBD1 (5 bases). V lost 1 base and J lost 4, with 11 bases in between. The length of the CDR3 is 15 residues. Germline V CDR1 and CDR2: SGHRS, YFSETQ.

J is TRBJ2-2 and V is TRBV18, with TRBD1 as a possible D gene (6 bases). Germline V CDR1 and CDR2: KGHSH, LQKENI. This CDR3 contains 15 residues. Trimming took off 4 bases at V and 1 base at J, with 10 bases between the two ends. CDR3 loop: CASSRQQGNTGELFF. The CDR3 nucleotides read TGTGCCAGCTCACGCCAACAGGGGAACACCGGGGAGCTGTTTTTT.

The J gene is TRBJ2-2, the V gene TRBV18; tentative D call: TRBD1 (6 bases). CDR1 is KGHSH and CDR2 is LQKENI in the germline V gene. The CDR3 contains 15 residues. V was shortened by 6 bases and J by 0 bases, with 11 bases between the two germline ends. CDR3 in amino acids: CASSLPGANTGELFF. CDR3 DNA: TGTGCCAGCTCGCTTCCAGGGGCGAACACCGGGGAGCTGTTTTTT.

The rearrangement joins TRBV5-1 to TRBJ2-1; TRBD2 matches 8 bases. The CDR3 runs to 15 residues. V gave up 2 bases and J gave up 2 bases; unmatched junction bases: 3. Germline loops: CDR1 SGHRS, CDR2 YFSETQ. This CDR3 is CASSFNSGTYNEQFF. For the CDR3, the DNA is TGCGCCAGCAGCTTTAATAGCGGGACCTACAATGAGCAGTTCTTC.

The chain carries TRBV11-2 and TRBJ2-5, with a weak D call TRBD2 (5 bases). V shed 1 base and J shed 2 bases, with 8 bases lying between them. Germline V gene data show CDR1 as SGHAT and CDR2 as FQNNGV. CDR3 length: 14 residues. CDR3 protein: CASSLGTVQETQYF. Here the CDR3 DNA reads TGTGCCAGCAGCTTAGGGACTGTTCAAGAGACCCAGTACTTC.

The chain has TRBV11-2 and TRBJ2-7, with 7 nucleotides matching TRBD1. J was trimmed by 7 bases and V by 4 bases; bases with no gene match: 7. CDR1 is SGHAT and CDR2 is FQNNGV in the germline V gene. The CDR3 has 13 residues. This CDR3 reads CASSSTGIWEQYF. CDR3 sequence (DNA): TGTGCCAGCAGCTCGACAGGGATATGGGAGCAGTACTTC.

CDR3 sequence reads: CASSSAGLAVYNEQFF. The CDR3 DNA reads as TGTGCCAGCAGTTCAGCGGGACTAGCGGTATACAATGAGCAGTTCTTC. The chain employs TRBV6-5 and TRBJ2-1; TRBD2 agrees at 11 bases. Germline CDR1 and CDR2: MNHEY and SVGAGI. The CDR3 length is 16 residues. The V segment lost 4 bases and the J segment 4 bases; nucleotides outside the gene matches: 6.

DNA for the CDR3: TGTGCCAGCAGTGATCCTTTCAGTGGGGTGGGGAGAAAATATGGCTACACCTTC. Its protein product is CASSDPFSGVGRKYGYTF. The chain carries TRBV2 and TRBJ1-2; D is ambiguous. This CDR3 comprises 18 residues. Germline V lookup: CDR1 SNHLY, CDR2 FYNNEI. V lost 3 bases, J lost 5 bases, and 25 bases lay in between.

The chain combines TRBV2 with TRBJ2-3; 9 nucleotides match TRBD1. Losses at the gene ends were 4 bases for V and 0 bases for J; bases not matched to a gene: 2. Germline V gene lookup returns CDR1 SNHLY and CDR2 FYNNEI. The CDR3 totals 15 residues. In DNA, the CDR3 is TGTGCCAGCAGTGGGGACAGGGCTAGCACAGATACGCAGTATTTT. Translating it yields CASSGDRASTDTQYF.

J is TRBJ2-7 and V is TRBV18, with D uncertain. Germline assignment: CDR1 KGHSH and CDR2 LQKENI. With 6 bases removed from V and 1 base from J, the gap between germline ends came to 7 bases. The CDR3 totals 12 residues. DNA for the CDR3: TGTGCCAGCTCGAGCCCTTCCTACGAGCAGTACTTC. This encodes CASSSPSYEQYF.

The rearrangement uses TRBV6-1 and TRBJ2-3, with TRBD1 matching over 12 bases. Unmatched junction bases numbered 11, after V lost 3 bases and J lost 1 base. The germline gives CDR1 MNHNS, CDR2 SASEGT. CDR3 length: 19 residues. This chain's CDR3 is CASSEEGTGGAYGTDTQYF. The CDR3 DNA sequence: TGTGCCAGCAGTGAGGAGGGGACAGGGGGCGCTTATGGCACAGATACGCAGTATTTT.

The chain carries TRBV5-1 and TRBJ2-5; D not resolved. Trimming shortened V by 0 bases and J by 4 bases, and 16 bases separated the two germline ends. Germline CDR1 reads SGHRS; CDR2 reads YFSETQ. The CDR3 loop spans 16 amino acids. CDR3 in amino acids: CASSLAFQANGETQYF. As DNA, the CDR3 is TGCGCCAGCAGCTTGGCTTTTCAGGCCAACGGAGAGACCCAGTACTTC.

The chain's CDR3 is CASTLGNQPQHF. DNA of the CDR3: TGTGCCAGTACATTAGGCAATCAGCCCCAGCATTTT. J is TRBJ1-5 and V is TRBV19; D gene unclear. CDR3 length: 12 residues. Germline CDR1 and CDR2: LNHDA and SQIVND (reference sequence). Trimming removed 7 bases from V and 2 bases from J, with 6 bases in between.

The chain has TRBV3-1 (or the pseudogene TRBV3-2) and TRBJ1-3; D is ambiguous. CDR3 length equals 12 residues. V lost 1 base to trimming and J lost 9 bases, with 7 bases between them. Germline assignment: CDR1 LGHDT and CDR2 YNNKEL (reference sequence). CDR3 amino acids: CASSQGRSTIYF. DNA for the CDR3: TGTGCCAGCAGCCAAGGCCGGAGCACCATATATTTT.

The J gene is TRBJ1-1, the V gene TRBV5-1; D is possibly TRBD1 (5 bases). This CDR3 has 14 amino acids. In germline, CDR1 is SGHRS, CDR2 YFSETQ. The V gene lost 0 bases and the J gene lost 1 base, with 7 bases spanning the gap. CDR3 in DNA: TGCGCCAGCAGCTTGGGACAGAAGAACACTGAAGCTTTCTTT. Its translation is CASSLGQKNTEAFF.

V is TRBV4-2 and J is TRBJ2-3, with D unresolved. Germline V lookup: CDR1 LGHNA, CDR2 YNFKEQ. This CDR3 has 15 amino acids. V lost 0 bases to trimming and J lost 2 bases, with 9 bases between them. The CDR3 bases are TGTGCCAGCAGCCAAGACCTAGGCCTCACAGATACGCAGTATTTT. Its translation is CASSQDLGLTDTQYF.

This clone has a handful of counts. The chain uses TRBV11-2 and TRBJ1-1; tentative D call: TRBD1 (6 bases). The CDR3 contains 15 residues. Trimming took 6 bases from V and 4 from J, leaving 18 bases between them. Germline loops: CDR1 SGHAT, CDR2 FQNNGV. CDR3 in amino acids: CASRPITGRGTEAFF. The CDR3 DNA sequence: TGTGCCAGCAGACCTATTACAGGGAGGGGCACTGAAGCTTTCTTT.

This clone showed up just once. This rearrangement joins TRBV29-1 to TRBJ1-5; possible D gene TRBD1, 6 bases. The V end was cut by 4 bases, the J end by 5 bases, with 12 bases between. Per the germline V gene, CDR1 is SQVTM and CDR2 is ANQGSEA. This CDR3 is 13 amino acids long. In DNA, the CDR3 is TGCAGCGTTGGGCCGGACAGCCATCAGCCCCAGCATTTT. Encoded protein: CSVGPDSHQPQHF.

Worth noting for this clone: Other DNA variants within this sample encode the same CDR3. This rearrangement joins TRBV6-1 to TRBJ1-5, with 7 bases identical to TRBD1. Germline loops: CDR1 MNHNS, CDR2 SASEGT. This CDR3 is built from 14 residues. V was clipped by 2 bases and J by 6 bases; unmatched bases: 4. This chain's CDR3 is CASSERQGGQPQHF. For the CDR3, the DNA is TGTGCCAGCAGTGAACGACAGGGCGGTCAGCCCCAGCATTTT.

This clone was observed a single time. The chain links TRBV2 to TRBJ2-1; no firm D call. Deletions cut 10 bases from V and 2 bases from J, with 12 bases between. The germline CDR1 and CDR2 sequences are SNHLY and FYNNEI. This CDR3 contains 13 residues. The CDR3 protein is CATRGGTYNEQFF. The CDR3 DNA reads TGTGCCACCAGAGGCGGTACCTACAATGAGCAGTTCTTC.

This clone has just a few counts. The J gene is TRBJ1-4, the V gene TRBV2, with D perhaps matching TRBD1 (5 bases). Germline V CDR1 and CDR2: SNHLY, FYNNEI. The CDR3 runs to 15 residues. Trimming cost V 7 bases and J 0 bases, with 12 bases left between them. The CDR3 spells CASTTRGATNEKLFF. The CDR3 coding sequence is TGTGCCAGCACTACTCGGGGGGCAACTAATGAAAAACTGTTTTTT.

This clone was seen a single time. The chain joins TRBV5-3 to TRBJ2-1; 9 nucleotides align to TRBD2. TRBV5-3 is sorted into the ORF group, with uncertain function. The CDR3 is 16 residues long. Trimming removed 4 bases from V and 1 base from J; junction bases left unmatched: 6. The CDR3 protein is CARSILGLASYNEQFF. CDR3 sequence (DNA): TGTGCCAGAAGCATCCTAGGACTAGCGTCCTACAATGAGCAGTTCTTC.

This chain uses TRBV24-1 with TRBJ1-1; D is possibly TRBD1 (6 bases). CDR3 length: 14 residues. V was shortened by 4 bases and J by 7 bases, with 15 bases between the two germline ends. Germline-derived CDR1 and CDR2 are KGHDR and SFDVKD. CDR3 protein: CATSDFGGLGEAFF. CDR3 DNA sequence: TGTGCCACCAGTGACTTCGGGGGGCTGGGTGAAGCTTTCTTT.